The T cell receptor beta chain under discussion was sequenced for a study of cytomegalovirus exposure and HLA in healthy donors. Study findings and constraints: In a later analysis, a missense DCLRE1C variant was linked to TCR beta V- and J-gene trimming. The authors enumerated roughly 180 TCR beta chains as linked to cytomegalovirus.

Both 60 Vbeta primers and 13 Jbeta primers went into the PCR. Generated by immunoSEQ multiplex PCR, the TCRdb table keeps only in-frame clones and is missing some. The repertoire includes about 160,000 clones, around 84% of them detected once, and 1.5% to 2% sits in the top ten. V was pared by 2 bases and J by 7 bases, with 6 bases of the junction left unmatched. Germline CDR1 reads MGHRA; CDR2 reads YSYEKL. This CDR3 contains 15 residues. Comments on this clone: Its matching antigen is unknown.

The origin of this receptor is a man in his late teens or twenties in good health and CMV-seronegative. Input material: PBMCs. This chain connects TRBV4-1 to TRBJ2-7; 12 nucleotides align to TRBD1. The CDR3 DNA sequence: TGCGCCAGCAGCCAACCGGGACAGGGGGCGCGAGAGCAGTACTTC. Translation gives CASSQPGQGAREQYF.